This is a list of T cell receptor beta chains from one sample in a study of identical twins. TCRdb re-derived calls from the 5' RACE reads in MiXCR, one entry per CDR3 protein. The data show 200,000 to 250,000 distinct CDR3 sequences, about 7% seen once. This sample was also put to use in a study of yellow fever vaccine responses in identical twins.

Sequenced input: memory (CD45RO+) T cells sorted from blood. The receptors derive from a woman in her late teens or twenties in good health. Both conserved end residues are part of each CDR3. The D gene is left open where the match is weak. Some rows mark clone size as missing; the rest say once, few, many or name a class of expanded clone.

many	TRBV5-1	.	TRBJ2-5	TGCGCCAGCAGCCAGACCCTGACGGTAGAGACCCAGTACTTC	CASSQTLTVETQYF
.	TRBV4-1	TRBD2	TRBJ2-7	TGCGCCAGCAGCCAAAGCGGGATCCCCTACGAGCAGTACTTC	CASSQSGIPYEQYF
.	TRBV5-1	.	TRBJ2-1	TGCGCCAGCAGCTGGGGCCCAGTCAATGAGCAGTTCTTC	CASSWGPVNEQFF
.	TRBV12-3/TRBV12-4	.	TRBJ2-1	TGTGCCAGCAGTTCGATTGGTATTGAGCAGTTCTTC	CASSSIGIEQFF
many	TRBV5-1	.	TRBJ2-1	TGCGCCAGCAGCTTACTAGCTTTAGGTGAGCAGTTCTTC	CASSLLALGEQFF
.	TRBV12-3/TRBV12-4	.	TRBJ2-2	TGTGCCAGCAGGGGGGCCCCGAAAATGAACACCGGGGAGCTGTTTTTT	CASRGAPKMNTGELFF
many	TRBV4-2	TRBD2	TRBJ2-3	TGTGCCAGCAGCCAAGATCGGTGGGGGGGTAGCACAGATACGCAGTATTTT	CASSQDRWGGSTDTQYF
.	TRBV10-2	.	TRBJ2-1	TGCGCCAGCAGAGGGGGGGCCAATGAGCAGTTCTTC	CASRGGANEQFF
.	TRBV7-9	.	TRBJ2-7	TGTGCCAGCAGCTTAGAGACAAGATACGAGCAGTACTTC	CASSLETRYEQYF
few	TRBV24-1	.	TRBJ2-5	TGTGCCACCAGTGATCGGCGACAGACCCAAGAGACCCAGTACTTC	CATSDRRQTQETQYF
.	TRBV12-3/TRBV12-4	.	TRBJ1-5	TGTGCCAGCTGCCCGGGGGGCAATCAGCCCCAGCTTTTT	CASCPGGNQPQLF
.	TRBV7-3	.	TRBJ2-1	TGTGCCAGCAGCCGAGCTCGGGACCACTCCTACAATGAGCAGTTCTTC	CASSRARDHSYNEQFF
.	TRBV6-1	TRBD1	TRBJ1-1	TGTGCCAGCAGTCAACAGGGGATCAACACTGAAGCTTTCTTT	CASSQQGINTEAFF
many	TRBV20-1	.	TRBJ2-1	TGCAGTGCTAGGAAGCGAGAATCCTACAATGAGCAGTTCTTC	CSARKRESYNEQFF
.	TRBV7-2	.	TRBJ2-2	TGTGCCAGCAGCTCCTACAGTAACACCGGGGAGCTGTTTTTT	CASSSYSNTGELFF
few	TRBV2	TRBD1	TRBJ2-7	TGTGCCAGCCTAAGACAGGGGTCCTCCTACGAGCAGTACTTC	CASLRQGSSYEQYF
few	TRBV6-1	.	TRBJ2-3	TGTGCCAGCAGCCACAATCGGGTTAGCACAGATACGCAGTATTTT	CASSHNRVSTDTQYF
few	TRBV29-1	.	TRBJ1-2	TGCAGCGTCAACACGGTACAGGGAGGCGATGGCTACACCTTC	CSVNTVQGGDGYTF
few	TRBV6-1	.	TRBJ2-2	TGTGCCAGCATGGCAGGGTCGAACACCGGGGAGCTGTTTTTT	CASMAGSNTGELFF
many	TRBV12-3/TRBV12-4	.	TRBJ1-5	TGTGCCAGCAGTTTAGGCGGGGGAATTAGCAATCAGCCCCAGCATTTT	CASSLGGGISNQPQHF
.	TRBV27	TRBD2	TRBJ2-5	TGTGCCAGCAGTCCCACCTGGACTAGCGAGGAGACCCAGTACTTC	CASSPTWTSEETQYF
many	TRBV14	.	TRBJ2-5	TGTGCCAGCAGCCAAGGAGTGACCCAGTACTTC	CASSQGVTQYF
few	TRBV6-1	.	TRBJ1-5	TGTGCCAGCAGTCAGACTGCTGATCAGCCCCAGCATTTT	CASSQTADQPQHF